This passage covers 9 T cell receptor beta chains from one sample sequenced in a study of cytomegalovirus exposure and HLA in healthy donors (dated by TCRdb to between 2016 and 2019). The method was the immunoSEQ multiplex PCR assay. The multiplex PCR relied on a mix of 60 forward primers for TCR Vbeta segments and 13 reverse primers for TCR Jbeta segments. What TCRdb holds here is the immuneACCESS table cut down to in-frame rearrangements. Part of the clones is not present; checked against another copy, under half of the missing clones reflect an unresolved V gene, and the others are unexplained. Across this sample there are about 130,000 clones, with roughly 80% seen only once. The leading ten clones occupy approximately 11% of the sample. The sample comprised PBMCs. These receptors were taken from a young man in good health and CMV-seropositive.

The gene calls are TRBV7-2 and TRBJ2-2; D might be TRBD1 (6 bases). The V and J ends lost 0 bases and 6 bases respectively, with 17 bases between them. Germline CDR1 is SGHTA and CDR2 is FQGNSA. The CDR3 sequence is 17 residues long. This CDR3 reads CASSLARAQGKAGELFF. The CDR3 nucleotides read TGTGCCAGCAGCTTAGCCCGGGCCCAGGGGAAGGCCGGGGAGCTGTTTTTT. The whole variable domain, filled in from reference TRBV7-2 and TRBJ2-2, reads GAGVSQSPSNKVTEKGKDVELRCDPISGHTALYWYRQSLGQGLEFLIYFQGNSAPDKSGLPSDRFSAERTGGSVSTLTIQRTQQEDSAVYLCASSLARAQGKAGELFFGEGSRLTVL.

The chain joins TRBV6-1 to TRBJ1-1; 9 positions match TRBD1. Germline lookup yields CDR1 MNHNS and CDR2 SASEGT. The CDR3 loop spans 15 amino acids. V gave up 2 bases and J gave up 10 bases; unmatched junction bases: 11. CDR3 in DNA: TGTGCCAGCAGTGAATACGTGGCGACAGGGGGGGGAGCTTTCTTT. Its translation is CASSEYVATGGGAFF.

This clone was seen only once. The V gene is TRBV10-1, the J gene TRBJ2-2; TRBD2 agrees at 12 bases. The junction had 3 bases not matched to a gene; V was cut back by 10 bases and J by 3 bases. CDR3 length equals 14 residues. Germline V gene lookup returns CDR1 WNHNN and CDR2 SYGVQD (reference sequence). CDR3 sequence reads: CATSGRVDTGELFF. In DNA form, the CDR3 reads TGCGCCACTAGCGGGAGGGTCGACACCGGGGAGCTGTTTTTT.

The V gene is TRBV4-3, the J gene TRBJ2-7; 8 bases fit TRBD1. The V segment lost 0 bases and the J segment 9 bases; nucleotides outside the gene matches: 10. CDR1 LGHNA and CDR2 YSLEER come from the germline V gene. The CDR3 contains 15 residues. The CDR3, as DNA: TGCGCCAGCAGCCAAGATCCCCACAGGGGGAATGGGCAGTACTTC. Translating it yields CASSQDPHRGNGQYF.

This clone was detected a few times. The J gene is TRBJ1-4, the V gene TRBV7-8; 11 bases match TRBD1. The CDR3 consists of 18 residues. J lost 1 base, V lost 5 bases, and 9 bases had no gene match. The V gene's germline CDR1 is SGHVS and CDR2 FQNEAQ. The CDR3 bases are TGTGCCAGCAGCCTCCGGGACAGGGGGAGAGGAACTAATGAAAAACTGTTTTTT. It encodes CASSLRDRGRGTNEKLFF.

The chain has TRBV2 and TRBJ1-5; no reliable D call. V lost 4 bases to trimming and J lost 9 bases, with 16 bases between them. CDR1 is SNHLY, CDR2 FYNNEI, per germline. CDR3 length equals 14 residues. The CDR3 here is CASSVVDFGRPQHF. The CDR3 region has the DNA TGTGCCAGCAGTGTCGTTGACTTCGGGAGGCCCCAGCATTTT.

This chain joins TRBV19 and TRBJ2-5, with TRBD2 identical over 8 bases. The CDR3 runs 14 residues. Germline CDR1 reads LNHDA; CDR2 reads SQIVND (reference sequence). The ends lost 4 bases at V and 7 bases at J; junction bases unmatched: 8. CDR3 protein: CASSSAGGGGTQYF. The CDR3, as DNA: TGTGCCAGTAGTAGTGCGGGGGGTGGGGGGACCCAGTACTTC.

This CDR3 is CAPLRPKAVNTEAFF. The CDR3 nucleotides read TGTGCCCCCCTGAGGCCAAAAGCAGTAAACACTGAAGCTTTCTTT. The J gene is TRBJ1-1, the V gene TRBV7-2; D is ambiguous. The V gene lost 11 bases and the J gene lost 2 bases, with 21 bases spanning the gap. Germline V lookup: CDR1 SGHTA, CDR2 FQGNSA. This CDR3 has 15 residues.

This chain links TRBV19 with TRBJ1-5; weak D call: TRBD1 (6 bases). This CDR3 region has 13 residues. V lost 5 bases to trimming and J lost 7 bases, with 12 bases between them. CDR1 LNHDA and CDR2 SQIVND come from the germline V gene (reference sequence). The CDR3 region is CASSSDSPQPQHF. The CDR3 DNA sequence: TGTGCCAGTAGTTCGGACAGTCCACAGCCCCAGCATTTT. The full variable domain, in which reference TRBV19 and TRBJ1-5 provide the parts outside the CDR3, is DGGITQSPKYLFRKEGQNVTLSCEQNLNHDAMYWYRQDPGQGLRLIYYSQIVNDFQKGDIAEGYSVSREKKESFPLTVTSAQKNPTAFYLCASSSDSPQPQHFGDGTRLSIL.